Below, 20 T cell receptor beta chains from the same sample are listed, as sequenced in a study of T cells after yellow fever vaccination. TCRdb used MiXCR to reprocess the 5' RACE reads, holding one entry per CDR3 protein. The table records 150,000 to 200,000 distinct CDR3 sequences, approximately 9.7% of them present only once. Sequenced material: CD8+ T cells sorted from PBMCs, taken 45 days after the yellow fever booster vaccination. The receptors originated from a man between 18 and 29 years old who received the YFV17D yellow fever vaccine.

In its sample, this clonotype was seen a few times. The rearrangement joins TRBV29-1 to TRBJ2-5; D is ambiguous. Looked up from germline, CDR1 is SQVTM and CDR2 is ANQGSEA. CDR3 length equals 16 residues. The ends were cut back, 5 bases at V and 4 bases at J, with 23 bases in the middle. The CDR3 loop is CSVKLSNPDPLETQYF. The DNA for the CDR3 is TGCAGCGTTAAACTATCTAACCCCGACCCTTTAGAGACCCAGTACTTC.

This rearrangement joins TRBV7-9 to TRBJ1-1, with 10 bases fitting TRBD1. The CDR3 spans 16 residues. The V and J ends lost 1 base and 5 bases, in that order; junction bases with no gene match: 7. The germline V gene has CDR1 SEHNR and CDR2 FQNEAQ (reference sequence). CDR3 loop: CASSLGDGTGDTEAFF. The DNA for the CDR3 is TGTGCCAGCAGCTTAGGGGATGGGACAGGGGATACTGAAGCTTTCTTT.

Ten or more counts support this clonotype. CDR3 sequence: CASSSRTGAYKETQYF. In DNA, the CDR3 is TGTGCCAGCAGCTCTCGGACAGGGGCCTATAAAGAGACCCAGTACTTC. The genes are TRBV7-9 and TRBJ2-5, with 9 bases aligning to TRBD1. The trim removed 4 bases at V and 3 bases at J, leaving 9 bases unmatched. Germline CDR1 reads SEHNR; CDR2 reads FQNEAQ (reference sequence). This CDR3 is 16 amino acids long.

This clonotype was counted between two and nine times. The chain couples TRBV6-5 to TRBJ1-2; 9 positions agree with TRBD1. CDR3 length equals 15 residues. Germline V lookup: CDR1 MNHEY, CDR2 SVGAGI. The junction had 7 bases not matched to a gene; V was cut back by 6 bases and J by 2 bases. In nucleotides, the CDR3 is TGTGCCAGCAGCGCGAGGACAGGGGTAAACTATGGCTACACCTTC. This codes for CASSARTGVNYGYTF.

The chain links TRBV29-1 to TRBJ1-2; no clear D. This CDR3 contains 15 residues. Trimming left V 0 bases short and J 6 bases short, with 17 bases between. Per the germline V gene, CDR1 is SQVTM and CDR2 is ANQGSEA. The CDR3 DNA is TGCAGCGTTGAAGACCGTTATAGATGGCGGAATGGCTACACCTTC. This encodes CSVEDRYRWRNGYTF.

This clonotype turned up a few times. This chain uses TRBV7-9 with TRBJ2-1; the match to TRBD2 covers 10 bases. CDR1 and CDR2 (germline): SEHNR, FQNEAQ (reference sequence). J lost 8 bases, V lost 4 bases, and 11 bases had no gene match. This CDR3 has 16 amino acids. The CDR3: CASSWLAGARGYEQFF. In DNA form, the CDR3 reads TGTGCCAGCAGCTGGCTAGCGGGGGCCCGAGGCTATGAGCAGTTCTTC. Variable domain in full (rest from reference TRBV7-9 and TRBJ2-1): DTGVSQNPRHKITKRGQNVTFRCDPISEHNRLYWYRQTLGQGPEFLTYFQNEAQLEKSRLLSDRFSAERPKGSFSTLEIQRTEQGDSAMYLCASSWLAGARGYEQFFGPGTRLTVL.

This clonotype was detected many times. This chain links TRBV9 with TRBJ2-3; D might be TRBD1 (6 bases). Germline CDR1 SGDLS, CDR2 YYNGEE. This CDR3 region has 15 residues. Trimming stripped 2 bases from V and 4 bases from J, with 14 bases between. The CDR3 spells CASSVGASQADTQYF. The CDR3 DNA reads TGTGCCAGCAGCGTGGGGGCTTCTCAGGCAGATACGCAGTATTTT. Looking up the rest from reference TRBV9 and TRBJ2-3 gives the full variable domain: DSGVTQTPKHLITATGQRVTLRCSPRSGDLSVYWYQQSLDQGLQFLIQYYNGEERAKGNILERFSAQQFPDLHSELNLSSLELGDSALYFCASSVGASQADTQYFGPGTRLTVL.

This clonotype was seen many times. The rearrangement links TRBV6-2 or TRBV6-3 to TRBJ2-5; no firm D call. CDR1 and CDR2 (germline): MNHEY, SVGEGT. There are 14 residues in the CDR3. Trimming cost V 0 bases and J 6 bases, with 11 bases left between them. CDR3 amino acids: CASSYSRTSKTQYF. Written as DNA, the CDR3 is TGTGCCAGCAGTTACTCGAGGACCAGTAAGACCCAGTACTTC.

For the CDR3, the DNA is TGCAGCGTCCGGACAGGGAGGAGTGGAGAGACCCAGTACTTC. It yields the protein CSVRTGRSGETQYF. The V and J genes are TRBV29-1 and TRBJ2-5, with 8 bases identical to TRBD1. This CDR3 spans 14 amino acids. V lost 6 bases, J lost 4 bases, and 10 bases stayed unmatched. The germline V gene encodes CDR1 SQVTM and CDR2 ANQGSEA.

A few counts support this clonotype. The V and J genes are TRBV5-6 and TRBJ2-2; D possibly corresponds to TRBD1 (6 bases). V was trimmed by 3 bases and J by 6 bases, leaving 12 bases between them. The CDR3 runs 14 residues. Germline V gene data show CDR1 as SGHDT and CDR2 as YYEEEE. For the CDR3, the DNA is TGTGCCAGCAGCTCCTACAGGGACGCCGGGGAGCTGTTTTTT. Its protein is CASSSYRDAGELFF.

This sequence joins TRBV7-3 and TRBJ2-2; no clear D. Germline V CDR1 and CDR2: SGHTA, FQGTGA. The CDR3 length is 16 residues. Trimming removed 2 bases from V and 1 base from J, with 11 bases in between. The CDR3, as DNA: TGTGCCAGCAGCTTATTACCACTGGGGAACACCGGGGAGCTGTTTTTT. Translation gives CASSLLPLGNTGELFF.

This clonotype was counted between two and nine times. V and J are TRBV12-5 and TRBJ2-2; 8 bases agree with TRBD2. The CDR3 has 17 residues. From germline, CDR1 is LGHNT and CDR2 FRNRAP. V was pared by 3 bases and J by 4 bases, with 10 bases of the junction left unmatched. Here the CDR3 reads CASGFSGGGPGTGELFF. As DNA, the CDR3 is TGTGCTAGTGGTTTCTCAGGCGGGGGGCCCGGCACCGGGGAGCTGTTTTTT.

J is TRBJ2-5 and V is TRBV21-1; TRBD2 is the table's D call, not checked against the DNA. TRBV21-1 is tagged as a pseudogene. There are 14 residues in the CDR3. This CDR3 reads CASSKGLRLGTQYF. In DNA form, the CDR3 reads TGTGCCAGCAGCAAGGGCCTGCGGTTGGGGACCCAGTACTTC.

This clonotype has ten or more counts. The chain links TRBV6-2 or TRBV6-3 to TRBJ2-1; TRBD2 matches at 9 bases. Per the germline V gene, CDR1 is MNHEY and CDR2 is SVGEGT. The CDR3 runs to 15 residues. J gave up 7 bases and V 2 bases, and 6 bases lay outside the gene matches. CDR3 nucleotide sequence: TGTGCCAGCAGTTACACCGGTAGCGGGGGTAATGAGCAGTTCTTC. Encoded protein: CASSYTGSGGNEQFF.

Only a few counts were recorded for this clonotype. This chain connects TRBV5-1 to TRBJ1-5; no clear D. The ends were cut back, 1 base at V and 4 bases at J, with 9 bases in the middle. The CDR3 consists of 14 residues. In germline, CDR1 is SGHRS, CDR2 YFSETQ. Here the CDR3 DNA reads TGCGCCAGCAGCTTGTTTTGGGAAAATCAGCCCCAGCATTTT. This sequence encodes CASSLFWENQPQHF.

This clonotype was counted at least ten times. The V call is TRBV24-1, the J call TRBJ2-3; the D is unclear. V was pared by 7 bases and J by 2 bases, with 6 bases between. The CDR3 is made up of 12 amino acids. Germline-derived CDR1 and CDR2 are KGHDR and SFDVKD. CDR3 residues: CATRGFTDTQYF. Here the CDR3 DNA reads TGTGCCACCAGGGGGTTCACAGATACGCAGTATTTT.

This clonotype was picked up a small number of times. The rearrangement uses TRBV6-5 and TRBJ2-1, with 7 bases identical to TRBD1. The CDR3 runs to 13 residues. Germline V gene sequence: CDR1 MNHEY, CDR2 SVGAGI. The V gene end was trimmed by 6 bases and the J gene end by 5 bases; junction bases not matched to a gene: 4. The chain's CDR3 is CASRSGTDNEQFF. In nucleotides, the CDR3 is TGTGCCAGCAGATCCGGGACAGACAATGAGCAGTTCTTC.

This clonotype showed up just a few times. The rearrangement uses TRBV6-2 or TRBV6-3 and TRBJ2-7, with D perhaps TRBD2 (6 bases). The V gene's germline CDR1 is MNHEY and CDR2 SVGEGT. The CDR3 runs 17 residues. Trimming shortened V by 0 bases and J by 5 bases, and 20 bases separated the two germline ends. The DNA of the CDR3 is TGTGCCAGCAGTTACTCCCCTCAGGTAGGAGGGTACCACGAGCAGTACTTC. Translation gives CASSYSPQVGGYHEQYF.

This clonotype was counted a few times. The chain has TRBV2 and TRBJ2-5; no clear D gene. The germline V gene encodes CDR1 SNHLY and CDR2 FYNNEI. Trimming shortened V by 6 bases and J by 5 bases, and 13 bases separated the two germline ends. The length of the CDR3 is 13 residues. This CDR3 reads CASRRRSGETQYF. The CDR3 DNA is TGTGCCAGCAGACGGCGGTCCGGCGAGACCCAGTACTTC.

This clonotype was counted between two and nine times. The rearrangement joins TRBV12-3 or TRBV12-4 to TRBJ1-2, with D perhaps TRBD1 (6 bases). V gave up 5 bases and J gave up 4 bases, with 17 bases separating them. The CDR3 is 15 amino acids. The DNA of the CDR3 is TGTGCCAGCAGTATCAGACAGGAAGGTACCTATGGCTACACCTTC. This translates into CASSIRQEGTYGYTF.